A selection of T cell receptor beta chains follows, all from one sample in a study of blood T cell repertoires in COVID-19. Method: immunoSEQ multiplex PCR; TCRdb's copy keeps in-frame clones and lacks some. This sample has 200,000 to 300,000 clones, with over 70% found just once. Sequenced material: peripheral blood. The receptors come from a human donor in a cohort sampled during active COVID-19. Both conserved end residues are part of each CDR3. D genes are given only for firm matches. Clone sizes are given selectively: once, few, many, or a class where the clone is expanded.

D gene	J gene	clone size	V gene	CDR3 DNA	CDR3 protein
TRBD1	TRBJ2-3	NA	TRBV6-5	TGTGCCAGCACCAGACCGGGACAGGCAGATACGCAGTATTTT	CASTRPGQADTQYF
NA	TRBJ2-7	once	TRBV7-2	TGTGCCAGCAGCTTATGGGCAGGCACCTACGAGCAGTACTTC	CASSLWAGTYEQYF
NA	TRBJ1-1	NA	TRBV28	TGTGCCAGCAGTTTATTTTTGTCAGGGCGTGGCACTGAAGCTTTCTTT	CASSLFLSGRGTEAFF
TRBD1	TRBJ2-5	NA	TRBV28	TGTGCCAGCAGCTTATTACAGGGGTGGGATAGCGAAGAGACCCAGTACTTC	CASSLLQGWDSEETQYF
NA	TRBJ1-2	NA	TRBV19	TGTGCCAGTAGTACCCCTGCGGGGAGGGGAGTTTACGATGGCTACACCTTC	CASSTPAGRGVYDGYTF
NA	TRBJ1-6	NA	TRBV27	TGTGCCAGCAGCAGGGGATATAAGGATTCACCCCTCCACTTT	CASSRGYKDSPLHF
NA	TRBJ1-3	NA	TRBV7-2	TGTGCCAGCAGCTTAGCTACAGGGTCGGGAAACACCATATATTTT	CASSLATGSGNTIYF
TRBD1	TRBJ1-2	many	TRBV11-2	TGTGCCAGCAGCTGGGGGACAGGAGGAGCTGGCTACACCTTC	CASSWGTGGAGYTF
NA	TRBJ2-7	NA	TRBV9	TGTGCCAGCAGCCCCCGGGTAGAACGAGCCTACGAGCAGTACTTC	CASSPRVERAYEQYF
TRBD2	TRBJ2-1	NA	TRBV18	TGTGCCAGCTCACCACTAGCGGGAGAAGGGGAGCAGTTCTTC	CASSPLAGEGEQFF
NA	TRBJ1-1	NA	TRBV6-5	TGTGCCAGCAGCAGACAGCGGAACACTGAAGCTTTCTTT	CASSRQRNTEAFF
TRBD1	TRBJ2-2	NA	TRBV29-1	TGCAGCGCTCGGACAGGGGGCACCGGGGAGCTGTTTTTT	CSARTGGTGELFF
NA	TRBJ1-3	NA	TRBV5-1	TGCGCCAGCAGCTACGGAGGGGGAAACACCATATATTTT	CASSYGGGNTIYF
TRBD2	TRBJ2-5	NA	TRBV3-1/TRBV3-2	TGTGCCAGCAGCCTAGGGACTAGCGAGACCCAGTACTTC	CASSLGTSETQYF
NA	TRBJ1-5	once	TRBV24-1	TGTGCCACCAGCGAAGGCAGGCTTGGCAATCAGCCCCAGCATTTT	CATSEGRLGNQPQHF
TRBD1	TRBJ1-3	NA	TRBV5-6	TGTGCCAGCAGCTTGACTGGACAGGGGTTCTTCTACTCTGGAAACACCATATATTTT	CASSLTGQGFFYSGNTIYF
TRBD2	TRBJ2-5	NA	TRBV5-3	TGTGCCAGAAGCTTAATACTAGCGGGGAGGTACGAGACCCAGTACTTC	CARSLILAGRYETQYF
NA	TRBJ1-5	NA	TRBV28	TGTGCCAGCAGTCGGGGGGTTAGTCAGCCCCAGCATTTT	CASSRGVSQPQHF